This T cell receptor beta chain was retrieved from a study of T cell responses to AZD1222 COVID-19 vaccine. Whole-study context: It was second doses at about 4 or about 12 weeks that were pooled.

The CDR3 consists of 15 residues. Germline CDR1 reads LGHDT; CDR2 reads YNNKEL (reference sequence). Trimming removed 0 bases at V and 6 bases at J, with 13 bases between. This table comes from immunoSEQ multiplex PCR, and its TCRdb copy is limited to in-frame clones, with some not included. Among 90,000 to 120,000 clones listed, around 89% were seen once. The chain is built from TRBV3-1 (or the pseudogene TRBV3-2) and TRBJ2-3; D is undetermined. The TCR sequence derives from an adult in good health. Source: peripheral blood, taken on day 0 of AZD1222 vaccination. CDR3 residues: CASSQEMGDVDTQYF. The CDR3 DNA reads TGTGCCAGCAGCCAAGAGATGGGTGATGTGGATACGCAGTATTTT.